The next 11 T cell receptor beta chains were all read from a single sample in a study of T cell responses to AZD1222 COVID-19 vaccine. The assay was immunoSEQ multiplex PCR, and TCRdb's table has in-frame clones only and misses some. The sample has more than 150,000 clones, about 90% seen once; the top ten hold less than 0.55%. The sample here was peripheral blood, taken on day 0 of AZD1222 vaccination. The receptors were sampled from an adult in good health.

The chain carries TRBV27 and TRBJ1-1; D gene ambiguous. Per the germline V gene, CDR1 is MNHEY and CDR2 is SMNVEV (reference sequence). V lost 0 bases to trimming and J lost 0 bases, with 8 bases between them. The CDR3 sequence is 15 residues long. The CDR3, as DNA: TGTGCCAGCAGTTTATCAGAGGCTATGAACACTGAAGCTTTCTTT. This translates into CASSLSEAMNTEAFF.

V is TRBV19 and J is TRBJ1-4; no clear D gene. Germline CDR1 LNHDA, CDR2 SQIVND (reference sequence). The CDR3 runs to 15 residues. Trimming removed 7 bases from V and 0 bases from J, with 12 bases in between. This CDR3 is CASTTLGPTNEKLFF. The CDR3, as DNA: TGTGCCAGTACTACACTGGGTCCAACTAATGAAAAACTGTTTTTT.

V usage is TRBV29-1 and J usage is TRBJ2-5; D possibly uses TRBD1 or TRBD2 (6 bases each). V lost 5 bases and J lost 2, with 18 bases in between. CDR1 and CDR2 from the germline V gene are SQVTM and ANQGSEA. The CDR3 runs to 15 residues. The DNA of the CDR3 is TGCAGCGTTCGGCGAGGAGGGGGGCCTCAAGAGACCCAGTACTTC. Translation: CSVRRGGGPQETQYF. The entire variable domain, with the rest obtained from reference TRBV29-1 and TRBJ2-5, is as follows: SAVISQKPSRDICQRGTSLTIQCQVDSQVTMMFWYRQQPGQSLTLIATANQGSEATYESGFVIDKFPISRPNLTFSTLTVSNMSPEDSSIYLCSVRRGGGPQETQYFGPGTRLLVL.

The chain joins TRBV4-2 to TRBJ1-5; unclear D gene. Trimming removed 1 base from V and 4 bases from J, with 11 bases in between. CDR1 LGHNA and CDR2 YNFKEQ come from the germline V gene. The CDR3 loop spans 15 amino acids. The CDR3 here is CASSQGAQANQPQHF. CDR3 sequence (DNA): TGTGCCAGCAGCCAAGGGGCCCAGGCGAATCAGCCCCAGCATTTT.

The chain recombines TRBV19 with TRBJ1-4, with 7 bases matching TRBD1. The germline CDR1 and CDR2 sequences are LNHDA and SQIVND (reference sequence). The J segment lost 0 bases and the V segment lost 5 bases, leaving 9 bases of the junction unmatched. CDR3 length: 17 residues. In DNA form, the CDR3 reads TGTGCCAGTAGTCCATCCCGGGACAGTGCAACTAATGAAAAACTGTTTTTT. It yields the protein CASSPSRDSATNEKLFF.

The rearrangement uses TRBV13 and TRBJ2-7; a weak D match, TRBD1 (5 bases). Germline lookup yields CDR1 PRHDT and CDR2 FYEKMQ (reference sequence). Trimming took 2 bases from V and 3 from J, leaving 14 bases between them. The CDR3 spans 15 residues. The CDR3 reads CASSLYGVRVYEQYF. DNA of the CDR3: TGTGCCAGCAGCTTATATGGGGTCAGGGTCTACGAGCAGTACTTC.

This clone was counted once. The chain couples TRBV7-8 to TRBJ2-7, with D perhaps given as TRBD1 or TRBD2 (6 bases each). Germline V gives CDR1 SGHVS, CDR2 FQNEAQ. The CDR3 has 18 residues. Trimming took 6 bases from V and 5 from J, leaving 29 bases between them. In nucleotides, the CDR3 is TGTGCCAGCAGTCCAGTGGGGCGGCAAGGGGGGTTCGCCCACGAGCAGTACTTC. Encoded protein: CASSPVGRQGGFAHEQYF.

This rearrangement joins TRBV5-1 to TRBJ2-7; TRBD2 matches 16 bases. The CDR3 totals 20 residues. V was clipped by 6 bases and J by 0 bases; unmatched bases: 15. Germline lookup yields CDR1 SGHRS and CDR2 YFSETQ. As DNA, the CDR3 is TGCGCCAGCACACTCCCGACCCCCGGGACTAGCGGGAGGGCCTCCTACGAGCAGTACTTC. This gives the protein CASTLPTPGTSGRASYEQYF.

This clone was detected only a few times. CDR3 region: CSVGTPRDGYTF. Written as DNA, the CDR3 is TGCAGCGTTGGGACACCCAGGGATGGCTACACCTTC. This rearrangement joins TRBV29-1 to TRBJ1-2; D is perhaps TRBD1 (5 bases). The V gene's germline CDR1 is SQVTM and CDR2 ANQGSEA. The CDR3 is 12 amino acids. The germline V and J ends were trimmed by 4 bases and 6 bases, with 12 bases remaining between them.

V usage is TRBV2 and J usage is TRBJ1-5, with TRBD1 identical over 7 bases. Germline CDR1 and CDR2: SNHLY and FYNNEI. The CDR3 loop spans 16 amino acids. Trimming at V came to 6 bases and at J to 0 bases, leaving 8 bases not matched to a gene. CDR3 nucleotides: TGTGCCAGCAGGCAGGACAGGTCTTATAGCAATCAGCCCCAGCATTTT. This sequence encodes CASRQDRSYSNQPQHF.

The chain recombines TRBV25-1 with TRBJ2-3; D is ambiguous. Germline values: CDR1 MGHDK, CDR2 SYGVNS. V dropped 10 bases and J dropped 7 bases, with 9 bases sitting between them. CDR3 length: 10 residues. CDR3: CATQTHTQYF. In nucleotides, the CDR3 is TGTGCCACCCAGACGCATACGCAGTATTTT.